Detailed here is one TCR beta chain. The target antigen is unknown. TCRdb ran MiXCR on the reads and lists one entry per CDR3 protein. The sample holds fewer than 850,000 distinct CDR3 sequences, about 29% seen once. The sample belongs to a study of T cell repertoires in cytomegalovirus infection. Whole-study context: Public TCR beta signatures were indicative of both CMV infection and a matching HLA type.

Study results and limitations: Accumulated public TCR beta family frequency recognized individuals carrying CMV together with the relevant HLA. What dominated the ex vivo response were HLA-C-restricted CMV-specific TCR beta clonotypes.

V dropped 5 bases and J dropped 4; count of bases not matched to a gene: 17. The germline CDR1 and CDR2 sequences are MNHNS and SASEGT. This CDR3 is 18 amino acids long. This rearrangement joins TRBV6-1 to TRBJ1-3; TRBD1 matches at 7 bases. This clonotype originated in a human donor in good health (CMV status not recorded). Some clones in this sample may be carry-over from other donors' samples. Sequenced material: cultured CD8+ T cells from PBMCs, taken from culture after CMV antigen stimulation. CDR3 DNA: TGTGCCAGCAGTCAGACTGTTGACAGGGTCAGTTTCGGAAACACCATATATTTT. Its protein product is CASSQTVDRVSFGNTIYF.